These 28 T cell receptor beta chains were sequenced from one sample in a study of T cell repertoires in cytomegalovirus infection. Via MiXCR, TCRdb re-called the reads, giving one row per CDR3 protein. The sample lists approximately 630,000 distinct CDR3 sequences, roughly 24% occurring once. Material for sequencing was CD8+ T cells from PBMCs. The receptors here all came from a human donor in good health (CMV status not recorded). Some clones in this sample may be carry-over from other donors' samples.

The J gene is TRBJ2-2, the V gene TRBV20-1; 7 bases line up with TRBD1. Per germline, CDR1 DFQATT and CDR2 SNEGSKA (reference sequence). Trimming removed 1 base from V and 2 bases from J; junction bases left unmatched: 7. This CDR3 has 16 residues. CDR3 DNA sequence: TGCAGTGCTAGAGTTCTTGGGACAGACAACACCGGGGAGCTGTTTTTT. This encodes CSARVLGTDNTGELFF.

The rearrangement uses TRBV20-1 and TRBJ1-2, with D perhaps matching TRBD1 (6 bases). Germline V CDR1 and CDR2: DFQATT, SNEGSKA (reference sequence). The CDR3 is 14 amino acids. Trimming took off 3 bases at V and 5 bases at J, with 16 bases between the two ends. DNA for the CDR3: TGCAGTGCTAGGGACCCGAGGAGGGGGTATGGCTACACCTTC. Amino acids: CSARDPRRGYGYTF.

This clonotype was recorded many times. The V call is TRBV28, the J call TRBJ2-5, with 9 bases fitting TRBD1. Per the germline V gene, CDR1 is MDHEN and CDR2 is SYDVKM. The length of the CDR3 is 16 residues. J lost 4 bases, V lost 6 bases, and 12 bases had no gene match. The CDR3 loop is CASSRIRTGDGETQYF. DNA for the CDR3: TGTGCCAGCAGCCGAATACGGACAGGGGACGGAGAGACCCAGTACTTC.

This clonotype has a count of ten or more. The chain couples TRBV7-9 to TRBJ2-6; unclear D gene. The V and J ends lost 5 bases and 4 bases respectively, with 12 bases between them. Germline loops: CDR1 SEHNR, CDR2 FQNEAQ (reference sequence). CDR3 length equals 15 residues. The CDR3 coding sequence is TGTGCCAGCAGCGCCCCCTCTTTCGGGGCCAACGTCCTGACTTTC. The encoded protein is CASSAPSFGANVLTF.

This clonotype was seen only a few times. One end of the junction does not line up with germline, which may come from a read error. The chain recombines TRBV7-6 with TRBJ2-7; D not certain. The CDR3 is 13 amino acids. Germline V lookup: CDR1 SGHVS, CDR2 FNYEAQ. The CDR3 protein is CASSLDARRKLNF. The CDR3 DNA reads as TGTGCCAGCAGCTTAGATGCCAGGCGGAAGCTAAACTTC.

DNA of the CDR3: TGTGCCAGCAGCTTAGGAGGACAGGTCTACGAGCAGTACGTC. As protein: CASSLGGQVYEQYV. This chain uses TRBV7-9 with TRBJ2-7, with TRBD1 identical over 7 bases. V lost 1 base to trimming and J lost 3 bases; unmatched junction nucleotides: 3. This CDR3 region has 14 residues. Per the germline V gene, CDR1 is SEHNR and CDR2 is FQNEAQ (reference sequence).

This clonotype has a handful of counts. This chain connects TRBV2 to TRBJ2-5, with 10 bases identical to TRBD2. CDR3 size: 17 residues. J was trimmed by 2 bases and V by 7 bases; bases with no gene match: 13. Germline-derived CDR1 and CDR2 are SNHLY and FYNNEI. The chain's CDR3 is CASKRTSGLSAQETQYF. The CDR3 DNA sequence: TGTGCCAGCAAGCGGACTAGCGGCTTGTCCGCACAAGAGACCCAGTACTTC.

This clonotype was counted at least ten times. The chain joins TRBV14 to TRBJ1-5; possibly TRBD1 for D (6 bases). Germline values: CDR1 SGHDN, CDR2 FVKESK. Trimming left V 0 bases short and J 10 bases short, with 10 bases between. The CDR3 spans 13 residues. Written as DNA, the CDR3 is TGTGCCAGCAGCCAAGATAGAGGGGGTCCCCAGCATTTT. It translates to CASSQDRGGPQHF.

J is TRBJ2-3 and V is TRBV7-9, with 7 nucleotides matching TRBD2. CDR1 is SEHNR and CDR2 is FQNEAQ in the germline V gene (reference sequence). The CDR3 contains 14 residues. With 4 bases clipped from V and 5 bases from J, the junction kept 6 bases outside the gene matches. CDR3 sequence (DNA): TGTGCCAGCAGCTCCCGACCGGGAGGAGATACGCAGTATTTT. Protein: CASSSRPGGDTQYF.

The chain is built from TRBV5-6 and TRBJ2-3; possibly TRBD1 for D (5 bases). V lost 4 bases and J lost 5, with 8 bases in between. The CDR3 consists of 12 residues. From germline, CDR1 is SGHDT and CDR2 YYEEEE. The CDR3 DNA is TGTGCCAGCAGCATGGGGCGAGATACGCAGTATTTT. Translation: CASSMGRDTQYF.

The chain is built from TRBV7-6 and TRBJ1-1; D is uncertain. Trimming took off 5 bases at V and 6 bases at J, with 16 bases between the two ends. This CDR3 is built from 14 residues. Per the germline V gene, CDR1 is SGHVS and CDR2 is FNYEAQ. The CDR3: CASSPRAEASEAFF. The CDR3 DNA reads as TGTGCCAGCAGCCCCCGGGCAGAAGCCTCTGAAGCTTTCTTT.

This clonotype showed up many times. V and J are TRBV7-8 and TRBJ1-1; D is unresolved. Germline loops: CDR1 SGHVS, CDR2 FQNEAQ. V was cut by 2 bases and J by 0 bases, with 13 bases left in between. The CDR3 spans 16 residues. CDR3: CASSLLSQIMNTEAFF. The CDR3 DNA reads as TGTGCCAGCAGCTTATTGAGTCAGATCATGAACACTGAAGCTTTCTTT.

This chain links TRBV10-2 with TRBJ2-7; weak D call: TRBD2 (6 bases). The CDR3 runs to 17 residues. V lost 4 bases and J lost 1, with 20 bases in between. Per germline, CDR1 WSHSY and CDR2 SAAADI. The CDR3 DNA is TGCGCCAGCAGTGTTTCACGGGGGACCGCCGGTTCCTACGAGCAGTACGTC. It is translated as CASSVSRGTAGSYEQYV.

This CDR3 reads CASSDPRTELSYNEQFF. The CDR3 DNA sequence: TGTGCCAGCAGTGACCCGCGGACAGAGTTATCCTACAATGAGCAGTTCTTC. The gene calls are TRBV25-1 and TRBJ2-1; maybe TRBD1 (6 bases). Looked up from germline, CDR1 is MGHDK and CDR2 is SYGVNS. The germline V and J ends were trimmed by 3 bases and 1 base, with 16 bases remaining between them. The CDR3 extends over 17 amino acids.

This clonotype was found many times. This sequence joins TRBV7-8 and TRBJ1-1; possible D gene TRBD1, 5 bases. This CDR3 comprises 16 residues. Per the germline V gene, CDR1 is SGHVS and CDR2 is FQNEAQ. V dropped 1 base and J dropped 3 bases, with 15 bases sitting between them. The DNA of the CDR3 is TGTGCCAGCAGCTTAGAATGGGACTTATCCGACACTGAAGCTTTCTTT. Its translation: CASSLEWDLSDTEAFF.

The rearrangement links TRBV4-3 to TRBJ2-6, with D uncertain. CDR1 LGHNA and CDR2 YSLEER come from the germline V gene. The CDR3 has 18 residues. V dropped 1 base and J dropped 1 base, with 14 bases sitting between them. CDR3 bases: TGCGCCAGCAGCCAAGGATCGAAACTGTTTTCTGGGGCCAACGTCCTGACTTTC. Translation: CASSQGSKLFSGANVLTF.

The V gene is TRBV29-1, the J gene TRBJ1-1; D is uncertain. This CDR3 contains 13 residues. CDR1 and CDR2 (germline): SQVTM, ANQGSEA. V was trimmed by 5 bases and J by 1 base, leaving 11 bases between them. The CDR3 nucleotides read TGCAGCGTTAGGAATAGTCCGAACACTGAAGCTTTCTTT. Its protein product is CSVRNSPNTEAFF.

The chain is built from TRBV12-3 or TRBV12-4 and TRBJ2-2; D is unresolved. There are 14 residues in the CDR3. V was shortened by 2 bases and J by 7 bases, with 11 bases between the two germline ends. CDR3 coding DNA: TGTGCCAGCAGTTTATCGAACTCGGGCGGGGAGCTGTTTTTT. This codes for CASSLSNSGGELFF.

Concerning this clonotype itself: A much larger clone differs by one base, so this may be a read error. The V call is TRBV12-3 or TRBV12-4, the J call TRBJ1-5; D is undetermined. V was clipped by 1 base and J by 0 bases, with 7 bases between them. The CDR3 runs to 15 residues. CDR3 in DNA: TGTGCCAGCAGTTTAGGGCATCATAGCAATCAGCCCCAGCATTTT. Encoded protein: CASSLGHHSNQPQHF.

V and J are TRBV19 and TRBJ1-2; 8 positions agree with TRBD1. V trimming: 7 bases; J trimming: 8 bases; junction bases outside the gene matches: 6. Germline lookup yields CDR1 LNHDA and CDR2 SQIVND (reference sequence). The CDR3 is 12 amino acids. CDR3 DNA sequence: TGTGCCAGTACCCAGGGGGCGAGCGGCTACACCTTC. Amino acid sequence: CASTQGASGYTF.

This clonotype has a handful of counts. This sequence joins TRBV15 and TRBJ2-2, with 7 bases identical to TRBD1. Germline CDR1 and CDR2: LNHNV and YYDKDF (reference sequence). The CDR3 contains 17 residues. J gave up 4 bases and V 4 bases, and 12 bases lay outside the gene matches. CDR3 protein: CATSTPRRGRFTGELFF. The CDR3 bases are TGTGCCACCAGCACCCCTCGAAGGGGGCGGTTCACCGGGGAGCTGTTTTTT. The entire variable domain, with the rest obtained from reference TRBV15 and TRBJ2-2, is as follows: DAMVIQNPRYQVTQFGKPVTLSCSQTLNHNVMYWYQQKSSQAPKLLFHYYDKDFNNEADTPDNFQSRRPNTSFCFLDIRSPGLGDTAMYLCATSTPRRGRFTGELFFGEGSRLTVL.

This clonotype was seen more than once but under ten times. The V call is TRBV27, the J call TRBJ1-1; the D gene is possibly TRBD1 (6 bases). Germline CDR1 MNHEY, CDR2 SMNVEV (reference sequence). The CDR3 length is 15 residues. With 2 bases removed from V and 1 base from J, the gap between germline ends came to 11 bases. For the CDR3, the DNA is TGTGCCAGCAGTTTAATGGGACACTCGAACACTGAAGCTTTCTTT. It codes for CASSLMGHSNTEAFF.

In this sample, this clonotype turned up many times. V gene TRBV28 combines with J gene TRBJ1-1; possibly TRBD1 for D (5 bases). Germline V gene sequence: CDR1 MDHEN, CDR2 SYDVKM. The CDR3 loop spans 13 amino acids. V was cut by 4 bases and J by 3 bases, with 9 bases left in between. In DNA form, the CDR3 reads TGTGCCAGCAGTTCCCTGGGGGACACTGAAGCTTTCTTT. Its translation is CASSSLGDTEAFF. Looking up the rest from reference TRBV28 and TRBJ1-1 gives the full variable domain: DVKVTQSSRYLVKRTGEKVFLECVQDMDHENMFWYRQDPGLGLRLIYFSYDVKMKEKGDIPEGYSVSREKKERFSLILESASTNQTSMYLCASSSLGDTEAFFGQGTRLTVV.

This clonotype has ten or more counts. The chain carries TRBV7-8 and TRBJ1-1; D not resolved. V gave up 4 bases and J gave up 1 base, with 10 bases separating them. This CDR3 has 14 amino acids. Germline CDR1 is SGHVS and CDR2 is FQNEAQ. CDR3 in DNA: TGTGCCAGCAGCTACGGCCGGCCGAACACTGAAGCTTTCTTT. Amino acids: CASSYGRPNTEAFF.

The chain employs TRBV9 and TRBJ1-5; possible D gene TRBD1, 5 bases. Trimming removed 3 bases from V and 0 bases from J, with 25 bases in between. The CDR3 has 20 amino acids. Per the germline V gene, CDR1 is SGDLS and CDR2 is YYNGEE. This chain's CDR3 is CASSEIGGEENYCSNQPQHF. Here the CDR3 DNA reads TGTGCCAGCAGCGAAATTGGGGGGGAGGAAAATTATTGTAGCAATCAGCCCCAGCATTTT.

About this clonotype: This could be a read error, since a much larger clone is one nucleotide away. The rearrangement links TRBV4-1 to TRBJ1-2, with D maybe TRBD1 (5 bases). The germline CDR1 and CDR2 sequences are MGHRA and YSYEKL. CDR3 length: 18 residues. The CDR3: CTSSQDRVGDLQIYGYTF. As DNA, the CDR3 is TGCACCAGCAGCCAAGATAGAGTAGGGGACCTGCAAATCTATGGCTACACCTTC.

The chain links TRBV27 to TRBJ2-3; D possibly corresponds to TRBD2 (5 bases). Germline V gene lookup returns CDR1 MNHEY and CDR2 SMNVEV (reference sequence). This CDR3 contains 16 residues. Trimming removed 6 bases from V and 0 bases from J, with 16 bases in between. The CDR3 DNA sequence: TGTGCCAGCAGGCCTAGCTGGGTCCGTAGCACAGATACGCAGTATTTT. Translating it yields CASRPSWVRSTDTQYF.

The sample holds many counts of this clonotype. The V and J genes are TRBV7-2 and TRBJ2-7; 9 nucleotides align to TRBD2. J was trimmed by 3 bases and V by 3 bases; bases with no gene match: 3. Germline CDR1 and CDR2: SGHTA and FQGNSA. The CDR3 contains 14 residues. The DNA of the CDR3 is TGTGCCAGCAGCTTTAGCGGGGGAGGCTACGAGCAGTACGTC. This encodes CASSFSGGGYEQYV.